A selection of T cell receptor beta chains follows, all from one sample in a study of blood T cell repertoires in COVID-19. Repertoires were generated with immunoSEQ multiplex PCR, while TCRdb's copy carries only in-frame clones and drops some. The sample records tens of thousands of clones, around 83% being singletons. The material sequenced was peripheral blood. All receptors derive from a middle-aged man with COVID-19, enrolled during active disease. The CDR3 runs from the conserved cysteine through the conserved F or W. Each record gives: V gene, J gene, CDR3 length, D gene, CDR3 DNA, CDR3 protein. The D gene is left open where the match is weak.

TRBV19,TRBJ1-5,15,.,TGTGCCAGTAGTATCGGACAAGATAGCAATCAGCCCCAGCATTTT,CASSIGQDSNQPQHF
TRBV5-1,TRBJ2-6,15,.,TGCGCCAGCAGCTTAGGGAGCTCTGGGGCCAACGTCCTGACTTTC,CASSLGSSGANVLTF
TRBV11-2,TRBJ2-5,14,.,TGTGCCAGCAGCTTAGGCCGGGTTTCAGAGACCCAGTACTTC,CASSLGRVSETQYF
TRBV4-2,TRBJ2-2,15,.,TGTGCCAGCAGCCCAAGCGAGGGTGCGGTCGGGGAGCTGTTTTTT,CASSPSEGAVGELFF
TRBV9,TRBJ2-5,15,.,TGTGCCAGCAGCGTAGTTGCAGGGGTCGGGGAGACCCAGTACTTC,CASSVVAGVGETQYF
TRBV25-1,TRBJ1-1,17,.,TGTGCCAGCAGTGAATTTTCCGGGACAACGGTGAACACTGAAGCTTTCTTT,CASSEFSGTTVNTEAFF
TRBV24-1,TRBJ1-5,14,.,TGTGCCACCAGTGACCCCGGGACACTTCAGCCCCAGCATTTT,CATSDPGTLQPQHF
TRBV29-1,TRBJ2-2,15,.,TGCAGCGTGAGGGGGGGCAGAACGAACACCGGGGAGCTGTTTTTT,CSVRGGRTNTGELFF
TRBV5-1,TRBJ1-1,14,.,TGCGCCAGCAGCCCTGGGACACAGAACACTGAAGCTTTCTTT,CASSPGTQNTEAFF
TRBV18,TRBJ1-2,13,TRBD1,TGTGCCAGCTCACCGGACAGGGAGTATGGCTACACCTTC,CASSPDREYGYTF